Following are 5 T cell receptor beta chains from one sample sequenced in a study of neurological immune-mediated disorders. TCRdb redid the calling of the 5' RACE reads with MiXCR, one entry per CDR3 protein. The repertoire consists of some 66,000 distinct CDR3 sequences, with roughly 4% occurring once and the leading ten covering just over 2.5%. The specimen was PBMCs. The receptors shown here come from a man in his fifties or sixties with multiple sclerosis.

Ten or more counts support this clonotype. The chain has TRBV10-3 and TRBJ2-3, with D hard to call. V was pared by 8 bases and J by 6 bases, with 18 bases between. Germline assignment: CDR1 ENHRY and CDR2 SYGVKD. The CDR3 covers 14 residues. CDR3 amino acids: CAIAESAWGDTQYF. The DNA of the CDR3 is TGTGCCATCGCCGAAAGTGCTTGGGGTGATACGCAGTATTTT.

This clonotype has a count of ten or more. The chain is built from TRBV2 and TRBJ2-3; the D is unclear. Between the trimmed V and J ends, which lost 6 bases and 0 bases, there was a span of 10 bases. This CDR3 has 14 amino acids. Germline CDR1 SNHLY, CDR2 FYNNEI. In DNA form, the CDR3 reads TGTGCCAGCAGGGTCAGTCCTAGCACAGATACGCAGTATTTT. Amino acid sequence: CASRVSPSTDTQYF.

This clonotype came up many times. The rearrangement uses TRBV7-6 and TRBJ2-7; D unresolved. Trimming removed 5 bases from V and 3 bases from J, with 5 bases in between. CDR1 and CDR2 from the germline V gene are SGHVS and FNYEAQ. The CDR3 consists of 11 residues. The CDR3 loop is CASSQFYEQYF. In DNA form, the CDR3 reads TGTGCCAGCAGCCAATTCTACGAGCAGTACTTC.

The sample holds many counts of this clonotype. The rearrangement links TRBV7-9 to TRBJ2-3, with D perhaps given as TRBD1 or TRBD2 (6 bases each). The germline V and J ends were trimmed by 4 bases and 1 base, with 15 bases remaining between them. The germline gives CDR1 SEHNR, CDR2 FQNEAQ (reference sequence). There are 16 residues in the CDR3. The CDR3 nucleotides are TGTGCCAGCAGCTCCTTGTCGGGGGCAGGCACAGATACGCAGTATTTT. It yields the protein CASSSLSGAGTDTQYF.

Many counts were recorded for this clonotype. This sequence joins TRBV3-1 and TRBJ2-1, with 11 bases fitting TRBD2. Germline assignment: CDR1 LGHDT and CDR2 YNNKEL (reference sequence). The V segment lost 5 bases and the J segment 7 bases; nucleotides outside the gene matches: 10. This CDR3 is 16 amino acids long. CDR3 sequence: CASSKGTSGITNEQFF. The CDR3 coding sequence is TGTGCCAGCAGCAAAGGGACTAGCGGTATAACTAATGAGCAGTTCTTC.